This TCR beta chain originates from a study of untreated major depressive disorder. The ends were cut back, 7 bases at V and 1 base at J, with 10 bases in the middle. The germline CDR1 and CDR2 sequences are SNHLY and FYNNEI. The CDR3 covers 13 residues. Donors lacked major illness, comorbidities, regular medication, drug use, or heavy drinking. TCRdb keeps only in-frame clones here, not all; method: immunoSEQ multiplex PCR. The sample lists approximately 20,000 clones, about 84% occurring once. The source is a woman in her thirties in good health. The rearrangement joins TRBV2 to TRBJ1-1; D perhaps matches TRBD1 (5 bases). The sequencing sample was made of CD4+ T cells from PBMCs. CDR3 amino acids: CASIRDANTEAFF. The CDR3, as DNA: TGTGCCAGCATTAGGGACGCGAACACTGAAGCTTTCTTT. Combining the CDR3 with reference TRBV2 and TRBJ1-1 gives the whole variable domain EPEVTQTPSHQVTQMGQEVILRCVPISNHLYFYWYRQILGQKVEFLVSFYNNEISEKSEIFDDQFSVERPDGSNFTLKIRSTKLEDSAMYFCASIRDANTEAFFGQGTRLTVV.